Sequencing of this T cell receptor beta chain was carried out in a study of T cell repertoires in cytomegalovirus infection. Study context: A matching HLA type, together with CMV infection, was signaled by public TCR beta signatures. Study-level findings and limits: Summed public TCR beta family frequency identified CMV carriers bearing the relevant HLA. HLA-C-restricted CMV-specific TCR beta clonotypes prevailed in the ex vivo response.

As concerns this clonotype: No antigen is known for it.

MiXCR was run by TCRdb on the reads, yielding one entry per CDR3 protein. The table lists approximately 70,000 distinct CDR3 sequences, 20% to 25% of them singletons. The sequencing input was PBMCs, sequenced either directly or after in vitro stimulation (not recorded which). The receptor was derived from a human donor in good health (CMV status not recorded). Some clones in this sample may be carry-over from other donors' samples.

For the CDR3, the DNA is TGCGCCAGCAGGGCCCAGGGGGTTAAGGGGTATGGCTACACCTTC. Encoded protein: CASRAQGVKGYGYTF. The V gene is TRBV5-1, the J gene TRBJ1-2; TRBD1 matches at 7 bases. The CDR3 is 15 amino acids. V trimming: 5 bases; J trimming: 5 bases; junction bases outside the gene matches: 12. Per germline, CDR1 SGHRS and CDR2 YFSETQ.